This entry features one TCR beta chain sequence. The target of this receptor is not known. No qualities accompany the bases; no much larger clone lies one base away. The entry originates in a study of blood T cells in healthy people across ages (dated by TCRdb to the mid-2010s). Regarding the research as a whole: In model experiments, template switching captured roughly one uniquely barcoded TCR beta cDNA molecule for every two T cells. Age-related changes in TCR beta repertoire diversity were measured in the study by deep sequencing normalized with unique cDNA molecular identifiers. Donors of different ages were randomly distributed across sequencing lanes to avoid experimental bias. Using the same blood draw, the study looked at two additional independent replicas of 1 million unique cDNA reads for two donors, one aged 18 to 30 and the other aged 80 or older. The donors were divided into four age groups: young (average about 16 years), middle-aged (about 39), aged (62) and long-lived (roughly 82). The full study reports these points: The percentage of naive T cells measured by flow cytometry correlated strongly with observed TCR beta diversity. Donor CMV infection status was unknown, potentially confounding age-related changes in expanded clonotypes. Compared with the aged group, more naive CD4+ T cells, fewer expanded clones and increased TCR diversity were shown by the long-lived group, suggesting age selection. Estimates of total diversity based on one million sequenced T cells were regarded as lower bounds and as underestimates. As age increased, observed TCR beta diversity per million T cells dropped in a roughly linear way, and a significant reduction was already evident by age approximately 40. Since profiling was done on bulk unsorted PBMCs, naive and antigen-experienced compartments could not be conclusively compared.

Receptor amplification or capture employed 5' RACE. The second PCR ran for about 7 to 11 cycles and used a J-beta primer mix along with a sample-barcoded 5' primer. A template-switch 5' adaptor carrying 12 random nucleotides introduced a unique molecular identifier onto each TCR beta cDNA molecule. At least 3 million CDR3-containing paired-end reads were obtained from each sample. First-strand cDNA was synthesized from all RNA with the Mint cDNA synthesis kit, primed by a TRBC-specific oligonucleotide. Following uracil-DNA glycosylase treatment, a first 18-cycle PCR with universal primers M1SS and BC2_uni_R was performed on all cDNA. The paper's processing steps were these. For normalization, 1 million high-quality reads, each with a distinct molecular identifier, were randomly selected from each sample. Instead of being binned into consensus sequences, reads that shared molecular identifiers were thrown out. CDR3 identification, clonotype clustering and error correction used MiTCR with a Q25 quality threshold and the strictest error-elimination algorithm. Lower-bound total TCR beta diversity was estimated with a nonparametric unseen species model using Euler transformation. The public reads were reanalyzed by TCRdb: fastp trimming at Q25, MiXCR alignment, in-frame beta chains only. Rows matching on CDR3 protein sequence are summarized as one entry with the most common DNA and genes. The V and J calls and clone size are TCRdb's, not the authors'. The sample data list approximately 2,000,000 distinct CDR3 sequences, and around 40% of these were observed just once. The ten most abundant clones make up roughly 24% of the sample.

The donors were roughly 38 Caucasian individuals from Russia, aged about 6 to 95 years, who were systemically healthy. Each donor gave 9.5 to 10 milliliters of peripheral blood, drawn into EDTA-treated Vacutainer tubes. Ficoll-Paque density-gradient centrifugation was used to isolate PBMCs, with at least 7 million per sample. Trizol reagent was used to extract total RNA from PBMCs, with at least 5.5 micrograms per sample. The percentages of naive CD45RAhigh/CD27high T cells were determined by flow cytometry on a PBMC aliquot from every donor. V loses 1 base, J loses 3 bases, and the germline ends lie 9 bases apart. Measured from the cysteine to the phenylalanine, the CDR3 is 14 residues long. Only the CDR3 region is kept as DNA, spanning 42 bases read in frame from base 1.

The TCR comes from a human donor in good health. Source material: blood. The V gene is TRBV12-3 or TRBV12-4 and the J gene is TRBJ1-2, with the D gene not clear enough to name. The sequenced DNA: TGTGCCAGCAGTTTAGAGAAATATCACTATGGCTACACCTTC. The translation is CASSLEKYHYGYTF.